The rows below give T cell receptor beta chains drawn from one sample of a study of blood T cell repertoires in COVID-19. The method was immunoSEQ multiplex PCR; TCRdb's version includes in-frame clones alone and lacks a portion of them. Among 200,000 to 250,000 clones, around 90% were seen once, and the ten largest hold roughly 1.7%. Sequencing was carried out using PBMCs or T cells enriched from blood (not recorded which). These receptors all come from a woman aged 45-65 years who had recovered from COVID-19. Both conserved end residues are part of each CDR3. A D gene is named only where the DNA matches it firmly. Expanded clones get a size class; other rows say once, few or many, or leave the size out.

d_call j_call clone_size v_call cdr3_aa cdr3_nt
- TRBJ1-1 - TRBV2 CASSGGGTMNTEAFF TGTGCCAGCAGTGGGGGGGGAACCATGAACACTGAAGCTTTCTTT
TRBD1 TRBJ1-4 - TRBV5-1 CASSPRTGENEKLFF TGCGCCAGCAGCCCTAGGACAGGGGAGAATGAAAAACTGTTTTTT
TRBD2 TRBJ2-7 few TRBV5-1 CASSSGTSGTYEQYF TGCGCCAGCAGCTCCGGGACTAGCGGAACCTACGAGCAGTACTTC
TRBD1 TRBJ1-1 - TRBV5-1 CASSSGPGQTIANTEAFF TGCGCCAGCAGCTCGGGACCGGGACAGACAATTGCTAACACTGAAGCTTTCTTT
TRBD2 TRBJ2-1 - TRBV11-2 CASSLMSGSNVEQFF TGTGCCAGCAGCTTAATGAGCGGGAGTAATGTTGAGCAGTTCTTC
TRBD1 TRBJ2-7 once TRBV15 CATSRDRVGEQYF TGTGCCACCAGCAGGGACAGGGTTGGCGAGCAGTACTTC
TRBD2 TRBJ2-1 - TRBV9 CASSVVGQAGEGYNEQFF TGTGCCAGCAGCGTAGTAGGTCAAGCGGGAGAGGGCTACAATGAGCAGTTCTTC
TRBD2 TRBJ2-1 - TRBV5-1 CASSLRLAGDNEQFF TGCGCCAGCAGCTTGAGACTAGCGGGAGACAATGAGCAGTTCTTC
TRBD1 TRBJ1-5 - TRBV30 CAWSRGQGRQPQHF TGTGCCTGGAGTCGAGGACAGGGAAGGCAGCCCCAGCATTTT
TRBD2 TRBJ2-1 - TRBV28 CASSLAGGPFKDEQFF TGTGCCAGCAGTTTAGCGGGAGGGCCGTTCAAGGATGAGCAGTTCTTC
TRBD2 TRBJ2-5 once TRBV5-1 CASSTGLAQETQYF TGCGCCAGCAGCACCGGACTAGCCCAAGAGACCCAGTACTTC
- TRBJ2-3 - TRBV10-2 CASSDKRLSTDTQYF TGCGCCAGCAGTGACAAGCGGCTTAGCACAGATACGCAGTATTTT
- TRBJ2-1 - TRBV7-2 CASSLDSRGEQFF TGTGCCAGCAGCTTAGATAGCAGAGGTGAGCAGTTCTTC
TRBD2 TRBJ2-3 - TRBV19 CASTTSGRRDTQYF TGTGCCAGTACGACTAGCGGGAGACGGGATACGCAGTATTTT
- TRBJ2-2 once TRBV19 CASSTLNTGELFF TGTGCCAGTAGTACCTTGAACACCGGGGAGCTGTTTTTT
TRBD1 TRBJ1-2 - TRBV7-9 CASSRDSYGYTF TGTGCCAGCAGCCGGGACAGCTATGGCTACACCTTC
- TRBJ2-7 - TRBV6-2/TRBV6-3 CASSYGLSYEQYF TGTGCCAGCAGTTACGGACTCTCCTACGAGCAGTACTTC
- TRBJ1-4 - TRBV7-8 CASSLPGEKLFF TGTGCCAGCAGCTTGCCAGGTGAAAAACTGTTTTTT
- TRBJ2-2 once TRBV15 CATSNLDSSEWFTGELFF TGTGCCACCAGCAACCTTGACAGTTCCGAGTGGTTCACCGGGGAGCTGTTTTTT
- TRBJ2-3 - TRBV2 CASSDLTGRETDTQYF TGTGCCAGCAGTGATCTGACCGGCAGGGAAACAGATACGCAGTATTTT
- TRBJ2-3 - TRBV7-7 CAILYQGLNTDTQYF TGTGCTATTCTCTACCAGGGTCTAAACACAGATACGCAGTATTTT
- TRBJ2-1 - TRBV30 CAWSVGQGLSEQFF TGTGCCTGGAGTGTGGGTCAGGGATTGAGTGAGCAGTTCTTC
TRBD1 TRBJ1-5 - TRBV10-3 CAISWGDSQPQHF TGTGCCATCAGTTGGGGGGACAGTCAGCCCCAGCATTTT
- TRBJ1-5 - TRBV6-5 CASSLLQGTDQPQHF TGTGCCAGCAGTTTATTACAGGGAACGGATCAGCCCCAGCATTTT
TRBD1 TRBJ1-1 - TRBV5-4 CASSPPEQGMNTEAFF TGTGCCAGCAGCCCTCCCGAACAGGGGATGAACACTGAAGCTTTCTTT